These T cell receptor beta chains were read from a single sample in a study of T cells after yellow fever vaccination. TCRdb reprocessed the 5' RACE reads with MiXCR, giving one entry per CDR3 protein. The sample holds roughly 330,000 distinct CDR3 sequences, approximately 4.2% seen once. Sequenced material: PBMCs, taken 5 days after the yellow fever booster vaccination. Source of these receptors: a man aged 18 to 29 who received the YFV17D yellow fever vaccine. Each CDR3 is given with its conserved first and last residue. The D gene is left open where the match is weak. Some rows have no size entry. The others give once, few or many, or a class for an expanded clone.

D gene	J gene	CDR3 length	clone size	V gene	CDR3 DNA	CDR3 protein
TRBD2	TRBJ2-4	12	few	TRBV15	TGTGCCACCAGCAGAGATCGGACGGGGGGATACTTC	CATSRDRTGGYF
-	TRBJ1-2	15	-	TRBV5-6	TGTGCCAGCAGCGGGATGGGCGTACCCCTGTATGGCTACACCTTC	CASSGMGVPLYGYTF
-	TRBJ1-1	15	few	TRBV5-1	TGCGCCAGCAGCCGGTTGGGGGGAGAGGACACTGAAGCTTTCTTT	CASSRLGGEDTEAFF
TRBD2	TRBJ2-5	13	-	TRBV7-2	TGTGCCAGCACCCCTCTAGCGGGGGGAACCCAGTACTTC	CASTPLAGGTQYF
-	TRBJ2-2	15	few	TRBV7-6	TGTGCCAGCAGCCAAGCTGCTGGGAACACCGGGGAGCTGTTTTTT	CASSQAAGNTGELFF
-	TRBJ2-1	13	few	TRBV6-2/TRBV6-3	TGTGCCAGCCTTATGGTAGGGGAGAATGAGCAGTTCTTC	CASLMVGENEQFF
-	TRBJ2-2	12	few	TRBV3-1	TGTGCCAGCAGCCAGTCGGTCGGGGAGCTGTTTTTT	CASSQSVGELFF
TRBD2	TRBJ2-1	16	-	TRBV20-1	TGCAGTGCTAGAGTAGGACTAGCGGGGGGGTATGGTGAGCAGTTCTTC	CSARVGLAGGYGEQFF
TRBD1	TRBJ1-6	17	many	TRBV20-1	TGCAGTGCTAGAGCTAATCAGGGGGCTGTAAGTGATTCACCCCTCCACTTT	CSARANQGAVSDSPLHF
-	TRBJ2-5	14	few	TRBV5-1	TGCGCCAGCAGCTCGGGACCCAGGAGGGAGACCCAGTACTTC	CASSSGPRRETQYF